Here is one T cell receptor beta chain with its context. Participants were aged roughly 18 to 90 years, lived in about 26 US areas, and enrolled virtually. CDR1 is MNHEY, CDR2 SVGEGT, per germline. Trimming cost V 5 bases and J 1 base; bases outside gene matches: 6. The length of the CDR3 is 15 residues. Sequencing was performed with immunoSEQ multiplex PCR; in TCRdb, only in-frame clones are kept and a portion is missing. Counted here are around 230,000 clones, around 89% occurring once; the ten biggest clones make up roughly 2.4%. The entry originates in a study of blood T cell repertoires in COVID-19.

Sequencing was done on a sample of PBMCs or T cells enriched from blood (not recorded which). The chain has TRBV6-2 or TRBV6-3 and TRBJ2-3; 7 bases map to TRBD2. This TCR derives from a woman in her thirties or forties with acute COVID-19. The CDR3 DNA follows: TGTGCCAGCAGTCTCGTGGGGGGGGGCACAGATACGCAGTATTTT. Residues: CASSLVGGGTDTQYF.